This T cell receptor beta chain was sequenced in a study of hypomethylating agent response in myelodysplastic syndrome. Assay used: immunoSEQ multiplex PCR; TCRdb lists only in-frame clones, some missing. The table records several thousand clones, approximately 82% of them present only once. Broader study findings: Analysis covered a small cohort of just eleven to twelve patients.

This CDR3 is 18 amino acids long. CDR1 is SGHDN and CDR2 is FVKESK in the germline V gene. V gave up 2 bases and J gave up 1 base; unmatched junction bases: 11. This clone was recorded a few times. No antigen is known for it. The rearrangement uses TRBV14 and TRBJ1-1, with 9 bases fitting TRBD1. The input for sequencing was bone marrow, taken before or after starting hypomethylating agent treatment for myelodysplastic syndrome (not recorded which). The sequence was collected from a human donor with myelodysplastic syndrome. CDR3 DNA sequence: TGTGCCAGCAGCCAAACACCGGGACAGGGAGCCCCGAACACTGAAGCTTTCTTT. It is translated as CASSQTPGQGAPNTEAFF.